Given below is one T cell receptor (beta chain) in context. No antigen is known for it. Nothing much larger sits one base from this clone, and base qualities are not available. The sample comes from a study of blood T cell repertoires in COVID-19 (TCRdb year 2020). About the full investigation: Collaborator samples came from the United States, Italy and Spain and covered acute and convalescent phases of COVID-19. Deeply sampled blood TCRbeta repertoires from subjects exposed to, actively infected with, or recovered from COVID-19 were included in the dataset. Where available, HLA class I and class II types were obtained from metadata supplied by the sample provider rather than from assay-based typing. The samples were drawn from the first 160 participants of the ongoing ImmuneRACE study and from some 1,300 subjects provided by 6 global collaborators. The material from the prospective study consisted of cDNA or gDNA derived from T cells, B-cell-depleted T cells, or PBMCs. A de-identified subject ID, COVID-19 status, age in years and sex were almost always included in the sample metadata. The repertoires were released in a freely available public database meant as a resource for research on the immune response to SARS-CoV-2.

In Seattle, one collaborating source enrolled patients while the infection was active and tracked those patients longitudinally over the course of disease. Whole blood was collected in K2EDTA tubes by collaborating institutions according to the institutions' own protocols. For TCRbeta analysis, collaborators shipped samples as frozen whole blood, isolated PBMCs, or DNA extracted from either of those sample types. Findings and caveats that apply to the study as a whole: The amount of clinical and demographic metadata varied by source and participant and was provided uncurated.

The germline V gene gives CDR1 as SGHRS and CDR2 as YFSETQ. V and J are truncated by 6 bases and 6 bases respectively, leaving an intervening sequence of 13 bases. The CDR3, cysteine through phenylalanine, is 13 amino acids long. Only the CDR3 DNA is retained, 39 bases long and in frame from the first base. The immunoSEQ Assay, a bias-controlled multiplex PCR, was used to amplify TCRbeta CDR3 regions from genomic DNA. Per the source publication's procedure: Nucleated cell counts per sample were estimated from amplification of reference gene primers within the assay. Sequence reads were collapsed and filtered to measure the absolute abundance of every unique TCRbeta CDR3 rearrangement. For each sample, productive Simpson clonality was calculated as the square root of Simpson's diversity index across productive rearrangements. Drawn from immuneACCESS, this table holds only the in-frame rearrangements with V and J called that TCRdb kept. Clones are partly lost; checked studies trace under half to an unresolved V gene and leave the rest unexplained. The V and J calls and clone size come from that table; D and trimming were worked out from the DNA. For this sample there are some 200,000 clones; 94% appear just once. The ten largest clones represent about 0.76% of the sample.

Sequences were obtained from peripheral blood. The sequence links TRBV5-1 to TRBJ2-1; TRBD2 is a weak D gene call, 5 bases matching. The TCR comes from a man in his thirties or forties with COVID-19, enrolled during active disease. The CDR3 reads as follows: CASTHSASNEQFF. The sequenced DNA is TGCGCCAGCACCCATAGCGCATCCAATGAGCAGTTCTTC.